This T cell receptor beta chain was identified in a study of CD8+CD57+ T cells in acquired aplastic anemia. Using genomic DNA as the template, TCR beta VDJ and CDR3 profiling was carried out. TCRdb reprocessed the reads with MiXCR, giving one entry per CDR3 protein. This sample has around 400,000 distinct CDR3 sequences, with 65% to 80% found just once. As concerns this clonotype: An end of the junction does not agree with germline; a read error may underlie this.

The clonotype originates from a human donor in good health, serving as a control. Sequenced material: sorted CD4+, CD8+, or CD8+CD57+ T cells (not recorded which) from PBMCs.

The CDR3 reads CASSLIPDRITRNTEAFF. DNA of the CDR3: TGTGCCAGCAGCTTGATACCGGACAGGATAACGAGGAACACTGAAGCTTTCTTT. The chain joins TRBV5-1 to TRBJ1-1; 7 bases map to TRBD1. The CDR3 consists of 18 residues. Germline V CDR1 and CDR2: SGHRS, YFSETQ.